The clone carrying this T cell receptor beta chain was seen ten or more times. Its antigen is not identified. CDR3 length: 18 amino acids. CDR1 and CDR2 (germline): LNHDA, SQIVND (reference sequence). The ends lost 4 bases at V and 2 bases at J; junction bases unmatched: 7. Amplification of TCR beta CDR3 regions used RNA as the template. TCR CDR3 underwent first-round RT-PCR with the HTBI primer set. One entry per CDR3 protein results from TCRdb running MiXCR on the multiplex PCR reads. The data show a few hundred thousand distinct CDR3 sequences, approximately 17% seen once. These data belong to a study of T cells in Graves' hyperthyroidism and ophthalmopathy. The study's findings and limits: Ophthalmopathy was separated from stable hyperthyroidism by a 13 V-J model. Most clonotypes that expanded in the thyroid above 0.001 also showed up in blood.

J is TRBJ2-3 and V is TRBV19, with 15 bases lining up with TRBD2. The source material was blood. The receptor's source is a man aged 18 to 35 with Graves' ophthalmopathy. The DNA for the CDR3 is TGTGCCAGTAGTACCTGGGGGACTAGCGGGGGGTACACAGATACGCAGTATTTT. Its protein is CASSTWGTSGGYTDTQYF.